This T cell receptor beta chain derives from a study of OX40 agonist ivuxolimab in advanced cancers. Looking at the study overall: Ivuxolimab, an antibody acting as an agonist of OX40 (CD134), was used to treat patients. Intravenous ivuxolimab was administered to patients every 2 weeks at 0.01 to 10 mg/kg. Patients in dose escalation had liver, melanoma, kidney or head and neck cancers. Study-wide points: A proportion of nonresponders additionally exhibited low normalized T-cell clonal expansion.

As regards this clone: Its antigen remains unknown.

Repertoires were generated with immunoSEQ multiplex PCR, while TCRdb's copy carries only in-frame clones and drops some. Counted here are fewer than 200,000 clones, around 94% occurring once; the ten biggest clones make up about 0.31%. The J segment lost 4 bases and the V segment lost 4 bases, leaving 7 bases of the junction unmatched. Germline V lookup: CDR1 SGHNT, CDR2 YYREEE (reference sequence). This CDR3 comprises 14 residues. This sequence was found in an adult with an advanced solid tumor such as melanoma, head and neck, liver or kidney cancer. The chain couples TRBV5-4 to TRBJ1-2, with TRBD1 matching 7 bases. The sequencing here drew on CD4+ or CD8+ T cells sorted from blood, taken in a trial of the OX40 agonist ivuxolimab. In DNA, the CDR3 is TGTGCCAGCAGCCGGGGGACAGCGCGCTATGGCTACACCTTC. It yields the protein CASSRGTARYGYTF.